These 15 T cell receptor beta chains were sequenced from one sample in a study of blood T cell repertoires in COVID-19. TCRdb's copy holds only in-frame clones and misses some; the assay was immunoSEQ multiplex PCR. The data hold some 300,000 clones, with around 92% observed a single time. Sequencing was done on a sample of PBMCs or T cells enriched from blood (not recorded which). All receptors come from a woman aged 50 to 60 who had been exposed to COVID-19.

The sample holds a few counts of this clone. The rearrangement joins TRBV7-2 to TRBJ1-2, with a tentative D call TRBD1 (6 bases). The CDR3 has 14 amino acids. Germline V gene sequence: CDR1 SGHTA, CDR2 FQGNSA. V was cut by 5 bases and J by 4 bases, with 14 bases left in between. CDR3 nucleotides: TGTGCCAGCAGCCGGGACACTCTCTCCTATGGCTACACCTTC. Protein product: CASSRDTLSYGYTF. Using reference TRBV7-2 and TRBJ1-2 for the parts outside the CDR3, the full variable domain is GAGVSQSPSNKVTEKGKDVELRCDPISGHTALYWYRQSLGQGLEFLIYFQGNSAPDKSGLPSDRFSAERTGGSVSTLTIQRTQQEDSAVYLCASSRDTLSYGYTFGSGTRLTVV.

This clone was found a few times. The rearrangement links TRBV9 to TRBJ1-3; TRBD1 might be the D (5 bases). This CDR3 comprises 17 residues. From germline, CDR1 is SGDLS and CDR2 YYNGEE. V was pared by 0 bases and J by 0 bases, with 13 bases between. In DNA, the CDR3 is TGTGCCAGCAGCGTAGAGGGCAGGGATTACTCTGGAAACACCATATATTTT. This translates into CASSVEGRDYSGNTIYF.

This clone was picked up one time. This chain uses TRBV5-1 with TRBJ2-1, with D perhaps TRBD1 (6 bases). Looked up from germline, CDR1 is SGHRS and CDR2 is YFSETQ. The CDR3 spans 14 residues. Trimming shortened V by 3 bases and J by 5 bases, and 12 bases separated the two germline ends. CDR3 loop: CASSSSGHDNEQFF. The CDR3 DNA reads TGCGCCAGCAGCTCCTCGGGACACGACAATGAGCAGTTCTTC.

The V and J genes are TRBV5-5 and TRBJ1-4, with 8 bases lining up with TRBD1. Germline lookup yields CDR1 SGHKS and CDR2 YYEKEE (reference sequence). The CDR3 runs to 15 residues. V shed 0 bases and J 6 bases; nucleotides not matched to a gene: 4. CDR3 residues: CASSLDPGGYEKLFF. As DNA, the CDR3 is TGTGCCAGCAGCTTGGATCCAGGGGGCTATGAAAAACTGTTTTTT.

The chain employs TRBV28 and TRBJ2-7; TRBD1 is a possible D gene (6 bases). The V end was cut by 5 bases, the J end by 2 bases, with 16 bases between. In germline, CDR1 is MDHEN, CDR2 SYDVKM. The CDR3 consists of 15 residues. In DNA form, the CDR3 reads TGTGCCAGCAGTGTCCCCGGACAGCGAACCTACGAGCAGTACTTC. Its translation is CASSVPGQRTYEQYF.

This clone appeared a single time. The CDR3 sequence is CSVELRDTSYEQYF. The CDR3 DNA sequence: TGCAGCGTCGAACTCCGGGACACTTCCTACGAGCAGTACTTC. The gene calls are TRBV29-1 and TRBJ2-7; D may be TRBD1 (6 bases). Germline CDR1 is SQVTM and CDR2 is ANQGSEA. V lost 6 bases and J lost 1, with 16 bases in between. This CDR3 spans 14 amino acids.

This chain uses TRBV29-1 with TRBJ2-7; 7 bases are shared with TRBD1. CDR1 SQVTM and CDR2 ANQGSEA come from the germline V gene. With 4 bases clipped from V and 3 bases from J, the junction kept 6 bases outside the gene matches. The CDR3 loop spans 13 amino acids. CDR3 nucleotide sequence: TGCAGCGTTGCCGGACAGGCCGACTACGAGCAGTACTTC. Translating it yields CSVAGQADYEQYF.

This chain joins TRBV7-9 and TRBJ2-1, with 9 bases aligning to TRBD1. The trim removed 1 base at V and 3 bases at J, leaving 1 base unmatched. This CDR3 comprises 15 residues. The germline V gene has CDR1 SEHNR and CDR2 FQNEAQ (reference sequence). The CDR3: CASSLGDRDYNEQFF. The DNA for the CDR3 is TGTGCCAGCAGCTTAGGGGACAGGGACTACAATGAGCAGTTCTTC.

This clone has only a few counts. V usage is TRBV19 and J usage is TRBJ2-3, with a possible D match to TRBD2 (5 bases). Trimming removed 10 bases at V and 4 bases at J, with 18 bases between. CDR3 size: 14 residues. CDR1 is LNHDA and CDR2 is SQIVND in the germline V gene (reference sequence). DNA of the CDR3: TGTGCCACCGGACGTATGGGAGATTCAGATACGCAGTATTTT. It yields the protein CATGRMGDSDTQYF.

The chain carries TRBV6-1 and TRBJ2-1; TRBD2 is a possible D gene (5 bases). The CDR3 loop spans 17 amino acids. V gave up 2 bases and J gave up 4 bases, with 18 bases separating them. Germline CDR1 reads MNHNS; CDR2 reads SASEGT. CDR3 sequence (DNA): TGTGCCAGCAGTGAATCCACGGGGTTACACTTTTACAATGAGCAGTTCTTC. Protein product: CASSESTGLHFYNEQFF.

V gene TRBV28 combines with J gene TRBJ2-3; 7 bases are a match to TRBD1. Germline loops: CDR1 MDHEN, CDR2 SYDVKM. The CDR3 loop spans 15 amino acids. Losses at the gene ends were 5 bases for V and 3 bases for J; bases not matched to a gene: 8. The CDR3 reads CASSDRQGGTDTQYF. The CDR3 nucleotides read TGTGCCAGCAGTGATCGACAGGGTGGAACAGATACGCAGTATTTT.

The V and J genes are TRBV18 and TRBJ1-2; D is unclear. Deletions cut 3 bases from V and 5 bases from J, with 10 bases between. CDR1 is KGHSH, CDR2 LQKENI, per germline. This CDR3 contains 13 residues. In DNA form, the CDR3 reads TGTGCCAGCTCACCTCTGAGCCGGTATGGCTACACCTTC. Translation: CASSPLSRYGYTF.

The chain carries TRBV3-1 (or the pseudogene TRBV3-2) and TRBJ2-5; the match to TRBD2 covers 12 bases. The CDR3 consists of 16 residues. Trimming at V came to 1 base and at J to 4 bases, leaving 4 bases not matched to a gene. Germline V CDR1 and CDR2: LGHDT, YNNKEL (reference sequence). This CDR3 is CASSQALAGGGETQYF. CDR3 nucleotide sequence: TGTGCCAGCAGCCAAGCACTAGCGGGGGGTGGAGAGACCCAGTACTTC.

The chain combines TRBV7-9 with TRBJ2-1, with a weak D call TRBD1 (6 bases). The CDR3 is 14 amino acids. V lost 5 bases and J lost 13, with 21 bases in between. Germline CDR1 is SEHNR and CDR2 is FQNEAQ (reference sequence). CDR3 in amino acids: CASSVSRDMFYQFF. In DNA form, the CDR3 reads TGTGCCAGCAGCGTATCCCGGGACATGTTCTATCAGTTCTTC. Full variable domain (rest looked up from reference TRBV7-9 and TRBJ2-1): DTGVSQNPRHKITKRGQNVTFRCDPISEHNRLYWYRQTLGQGPEFLTYFQNEAQLEKSRLLSDRFSAERPKGSFSTLEIQRTEQGDSAMYLCASSVSRDMFYQFFGPGTRLTVL.

V and J are TRBV7-8 and TRBJ2-7; TRBD1 matches 10 bases. J was trimmed by 2 bases and V by 6 bases; bases with no gene match: 7. This CDR3 has 15 residues. Per germline, CDR1 SGHVS and CDR2 FQNEAQ. CDR3 region: CASSPPGQGTYEQYF. CDR3 DNA: TGTGCCAGCAGTCCTCCGGGACAGGGGACCTACGAGCAGTACTTC.